The 17 T cell receptor beta chains reported below all come from one sample, sequenced in a study of blood T cell repertoires in COVID-19. The method was immunoSEQ multiplex PCR; TCRdb's version includes in-frame clones alone and lacks a portion of them. The sample records over 90,000 clones, around 88% being singletons. The specimen sequenced was peripheral blood. The origin of the receptors is a human donor in a cohort sampled during active COVID-19.

The chain carries TRBV5-6 and TRBJ2-6; possible D gene TRBD2, 5 bases. Germline CDR1 SGHDT, CDR2 YYEEEE. Trimming pared 0 bases from V and 3 bases from J, leaving 7 bases between. The length of the CDR3 is 15 residues. CDR3 residues: CASSLVGVGANVLTF. DNA of the CDR3: TGTGCCAGCAGCTTGGTGGGAGTTGGGGCCAACGTCCTGACTTTC.

J is TRBJ1-1 and V is TRBV7-6, with unresolved D. V gave up 1 base and J gave up 5 bases, with 8 bases separating them. Germline assignment: CDR1 SGHVS and CDR2 FNYEAQ. The CDR3 loop spans 13 amino acids. DNA of the CDR3: TGTGCCAGCAGCTTAGGGGAGGCAACTGAAGCTTTCTTT. Its protein is CASSLGEATEAFF. Full variable domain (missing parts from reference TRBV7-6 and TRBJ1-1): GAGVSQSPRYKVTKRGQDVALRCDPISGHVSLYWYRQALGQGPEFLTYFNYEAQQDKSGLPNDRFSAERPEGSISTLTIQRTEQRDSAMYRCASSLGEATEAFFGQGTRLTVV.

CDR3 nucleotides: TGTGCCAGCAGCGTAGCTAACGGCAGGGGGACTGAAGCTTTCTTT. It is translated as CASSVANGRGTEAFF. The chain combines TRBV9 with TRBJ1-1; 7 bases map to TRBD1. V lost 0 bases to trimming and J lost 5 bases; unmatched junction nucleotides: 7. CDR1 and CDR2 (germline): SGDLS, YYNGEE. This CDR3 contains 15 residues. Based on the CDR3 plus reference TRBV9 and TRBJ1-1, the full variable domain is DSGVTQTPKHLITATGQRVTLRCSPRSGDLSVYWYQQSLDQGLQFLIQYYNGEERAKGNILERFSAQQFPDLHSELNLSSLELGDSALYFCASSVANGRGTEAFFGQGTRLTVV.

The J gene is TRBJ2-7, the V gene TRBV5-1, with 7 nucleotides matching TRBD2. The CDR3 length is 15 residues. Unmatched junction bases numbered 7, after V lost 4 bases and J lost 0 bases. CDR1 and CDR2 (germline): SGHRS, YFSETQ. DNA of the CDR3: TGCGCCAGCAGCCTAACTCGGGACTACTCCTACGAGCAGTACTTC. The encoded protein is CASSLTRDYSYEQYF.

J is TRBJ2-3 and V is TRBV6-5; weak D call: TRBD2 (7 bases). Germline V CDR1 and CDR2: MNHEY, SVGAGI. Trimming shortened V by 2 bases and J by 7 bases, and 19 bases separated the two germline ends. This CDR3 has 16 residues. CDR3 nucleotide sequence: TGTGCCAGCAGTTACGGGGGGGGGCGCTTCGGATATACGCAGTATTTT. Amino acid sequence: CASSYGGGRFGYTQYF.

The chain employs TRBV3-1 (or the pseudogene TRBV3-2) and TRBJ2-7; D is ambiguous. The V gene's germline CDR1 is LGHDT and CDR2 YNNKEL (reference sequence). The CDR3 is made up of 15 amino acids. V lost 0 bases and J 5 bases, leaving 14 bases between the germline ends. CDR3 sequence: CASSQEARSWDEQYF. The DNA of the CDR3 is TGTGCCAGCAGCCAAGAAGCCCGTAGCTGGGACGAGCAGTACTTC.

The rearrangement links TRBV10-3 to TRBJ2-3, with TRBD2 identical over 12 bases. V dropped 4 bases and J dropped 3; count of bases not matched to a gene: 2. The CDR3 contains 15 residues. The germline V gene has CDR1 ENHRY and CDR2 SYGVKD. CDR3 DNA sequence: TGTGCCATCAGTGCTAGCGGGGGGGGGACAGATACGCAGTATTTT. Translation: CAISASGGGTDTQYF.

This clone was counted a few times. The V gene is TRBV4-1, the J gene TRBJ1-3, with D maybe TRBD1 (6 bases). Germline V gene lookup returns CDR1 MGHRA and CDR2 YSYEKL. This CDR3 has 16 amino acids. V was trimmed by 3 bases and J by 0 bases, leaving 12 bases between them. The CDR3 loop reads CASSQHSGVSGNTIYF. As DNA, the CDR3 is TGCGCCAGCAGCCAGCACTCAGGGGTCTCTGGAAACACCATATATTTT.

The gene calls are TRBV15 and TRBJ2-7, with D tentatively TRBD2 (5 bases). The V end lost 0 bases, the J end lost 5 bases, and 14 bases lay between the germline ends. This CDR3 has 15 amino acids. CDR1 and CDR2 (germline): LNHNV, YYDKDF (reference sequence). For the CDR3, the DNA is TGTGCCACCAGCAGAGACCACCAACCGAGGGACGAGCAGTACTTC. Translation: CATSRDHQPRDEQYF.

The V call is TRBV9, the J call TRBJ2-7; 13 bases map to TRBD2. This CDR3 comprises 19 residues. V trimming: 4 bases; J trimming: 3 bases; junction bases outside the gene matches: 16. The germline CDR1 and CDR2 sequences are SGDLS and YYNGEE. The CDR3 bases are TGTGCCAGCAGCCCTACTAGCGGGAGGGCTTCCGGACCGAACTACGAGCAGTACTTC. It is translated as CASSPTSGRASGPNYEQYF. The full variable domain, completed using reference TRBV9 and TRBJ2-7, is DSGVTQTPKHLITATGQRVTLRCSPRSGDLSVYWYQQSLDQGLQFLIQYYNGEERAKGNILERFSAQQFPDLHSELNLSSLELGDSALYFCASSPTSGRASGPNYEQYFGPGTRLTVT.

The J gene is TRBJ2-2, the V gene TRBV4-3, with no clear D. The CDR3 is 12 residues long. The germline V gene has CDR1 LGHNA and CDR2 YSLEER. Trimming took 2 bases from V and 5 from J, leaving 3 bases between them. CDR3 amino acids: CASSQQTGELFF. The CDR3 DNA sequence: TGCGCCAGCAGCCAACAAACCGGGGAGCTGTTTTTT.

The CDR3 region has the DNA TGTGCCAGCAGCTTTGGGGGGGCCACTGAAGCTTTCTTT. The encoded protein is CASSFGGATEAFF. The chain uses TRBV5-4 and TRBJ1-1; TRBD1 is a possible D gene (6 bases). Germline V CDR1 and CDR2: SGHNT, YYREEE (reference sequence). There are 13 residues in the CDR3. V lost 2 bases to trimming and J lost 4 bases, with 9 bases between them.

This clone was seen more than once but under ten times. The rearrangement uses TRBV18 and TRBJ1-2, with 8 nucleotides matching TRBD1. This CDR3 has 14 amino acids. CDR1 and CDR2 from the germline V gene are KGHSH and LQKENI. Trimming removed 6 bases from V and 8 bases from J; junction bases left unmatched: 11. The CDR3 region has the DNA TGTGCCAGCTCTCCCGGGGACAGGCCCGGGGGCTACACCTTC. It translates to CASSPGDRPGGYTF.

J is TRBJ1-6 and V is TRBV7-9; a possible D gene is TRBD1 (5 bases). CDR3 length: 17 amino acids. V dropped 1 base and J dropped 3 bases, with 13 bases sitting between them. In germline, CDR1 is SEHNR, CDR2 FQNEAQ (reference sequence). The CDR3 spells CASSLDGRANYNSPLHF. CDR3 sequence (DNA): TGTGCCAGCAGCTTAGATGGCAGGGCCAACTATAATTCACCCCTCCACTTT.

V and J are TRBV7-9 and TRBJ1-1; D remains unclear. Trimming took off 2 bases at V and 8 bases at J, with 15 bases between the two ends. The CDR3 totals 14 residues. CDR1 and CDR2 from the germline V gene are SEHNR and FQNEAQ (reference sequence). This CDR3 is CASSLSRWSVEAFF. In DNA, the CDR3 is TGTGCCAGCAGCTTATCCAGGTGGTCAGTAGAAGCTTTCTTT.

The CDR3 here is CASSHSLEITDTQYF. The CDR3 DNA reads as TGCGCCAGCAGCCATTCACTAGAAATCACAGATACGCAGTATTTT. The V call is TRBV5-1, the J call TRBJ2-3; D is possibly TRBD2 (5 bases). Germline V gene sequence: CDR1 SGHRS, CDR2 YFSETQ. The CDR3 sequence is 15 residues long. Trimming removed 4 bases from V and 2 bases from J, with 14 bases in between.

V gene TRBV10-1 combines with J gene TRBJ2-1, with D unclear. The CDR3 length is 14 residues. CDR1 and CDR2 from the germline V gene are WNHNN and SYGVQD (reference sequence). V lost 6 bases and J 0 bases, leaving 9 bases between the germline ends. The CDR3 region is CASSNSLSYNEQFF. CDR3 coding DNA: TGCGCCAGCAGCAACAGTCTCTCCTACAATGAGCAGTTCTTC.